This record concerns one TCR beta chain sequence. The CDR3 sequence is 15 residues long. V lost 0 bases and J lost 4, with 12 bases in between. Per germline, CDR1 ENHRY and CDR2 SYGVKD. These data originate in a study of blood T cell repertoires in COVID-19. The wider study: Acute and convalescent COVID-19 samples came from the United States, Italy and Spain. PBMCs, B-cell-depleted T cells, or T cells were the source of the cDNA or gDNA that made up the material.

Methods used by the authors: Researchers report that nucleated cell counts were estimated from reference gene primer amplification. Produced via immunoSEQ multiplex PCR; TCRdb's table is partial and in-frame only. That table supplies the V and J calls and clone size; D and trimming were determined from the DNA. The table lists around 240,000 clones, approximately 84% of them singletons. The sequence came from a woman under 40 who had recovered from COVID-19. The sequencing sample was made of peripheral blood. The V call is TRBV10-3, the J call TRBJ1-2; D possibly corresponds to TRBD1 (6 bases). This CDR3 reads CAISESTTGSYGYTF. CDR3 bases: TGTGCCATCAGTGAGTCGACCACAGGGAGCTATGGCTACACCTTC.